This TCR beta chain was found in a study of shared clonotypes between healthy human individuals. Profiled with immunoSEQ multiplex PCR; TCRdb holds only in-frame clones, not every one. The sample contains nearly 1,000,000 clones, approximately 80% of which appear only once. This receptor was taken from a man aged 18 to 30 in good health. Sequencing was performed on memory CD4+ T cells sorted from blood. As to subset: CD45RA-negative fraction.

The CDR3 region is CAWSQPDRPNTEAFF. The CDR3 nucleotides read TGTGCCTGGAGCCAACCTGACAGACCGAACACTGAAGCTTTCTTT. The chain has TRBV30 and TRBJ1-1, with D perhaps TRBD1 (5 bases). V was shortened by 3 bases and J by 1 base, with 15 bases between the two germline ends. In germline, CDR1 is GTSNPN, CDR2 SVGIG (reference sequence). This CDR3 has 15 residues.